These T cell receptor beta chains were read from a single sample in a study of T-cell reconstitution after alpha-beta-depleted transplantation in children. TCRdb analysed the PCR reads with MiXCR anew, one entry per CDR3 protein. The repertoire has about 540,000 distinct CDR3 sequences, approximately 20% of them found once; the top ten carry over 3%. This material consisted of PBMCs from the stem cell graft donor, taken from the stem cell graft. Every receptor here comes from a human donor who donated a stem cell graft to a child with acute lymphoblastic leukemia. Each CDR3 is given with its conserved first and last residue. Fields, in order: clone size, D gene, J gene, V gene, CDR3 protein, CDR3 DNA. The D gene is left open where the match is weak. For some rows the clone size is stated as once, few or many, or as a class when expanded; others skip it.

clone size: -; D gene: -; J gene: TRBJ2-3; V gene: TRBV9; CDR3 protein: CASSVAGRGTDTQYF; CDR3 DNA: TGTGCCAGCAGCGTAGCCGGTAGGGGAACAGATACGCAGTATTTT
clone size: -; D gene: -; J gene: TRBJ2-2; V gene: TRBV11-2; CDR3 protein: CASSLDPLVSGELFF; CDR3 DNA: TGTGCCAGCAGCTTAGACCCACTAGTGTCCGGGGAGCTGTTTTTT
clone size: -; D gene: -; J gene: TRBJ2-3; V gene: TRBV5-1; CDR3 protein: CASGGKGDSTDTQYF; CDR3 DNA: TGCGCCAGCGGCGGGAAGGGGGACAGCACAGATACGCAGTATTTT
clone size: -; D gene: -; J gene: TRBJ2-1; V gene: TRBV29-1; CDR3 protein: CSVWARSNEQFF; CDR3 DNA: TGCAGCGTTTGGGCCAGAAGCAATGAGCAGTTCTTC
clone size: -; D gene: -; J gene: TRBJ1-5; V gene: TRBV2; CDR3 protein: CASSGRFNQPQHF; CDR3 DNA: TGTGCCAGCAGTGGACGGTTCAATCAGCCCCAGCATTTT
clone size: -; D gene: -; J gene: TRBJ2-2; V gene: TRBV7-6; CDR3 protein: CASRGSFGELFF; CDR3 DNA: TGTGCCAGCCGCGGTTCTTTCGGGGAGCTGTTTTTT
clone size: -; D gene: -; J gene: TRBJ2-1; V gene: TRBV5-1; CDR3 protein: CASSVAGSTEQFF; CDR3 DNA: TGCGCCAGCAGCGTTGCGGGGTCGACTGAGCAGTTCTTC
clone size: -; D gene: -; J gene: TRBJ2-7; V gene: TRBV6-1; CDR3 protein: CASIQGSYEQYF; CDR3 DNA: TGTGCCAGCATCCAGGGGTCCTACGAGCAGTACTTC
clone size: -; D gene: TRBD1; J gene: TRBJ2-3; V gene: TRBV6-2/TRBV6-3; CDR3 protein: CASSSGQGPDTQYF; CDR3 DNA: TGTGCCAGCAGTTCGGGACAGGGCCCAGATACGCAGTATTTT
clone size: few; D gene: TRBD2; J gene: TRBJ2-7; V gene: TRBV20-1; CDR3 protein: CSAPGQGLASYEQYF; CDR3 DNA: TGCAGTGCTCCCGGTCAGGGACTAGCGAGCTACGAGCAGTACTTC
clone size: few; D gene: TRBD1; J gene: TRBJ2-5; V gene: TRBV7-8; CDR3 protein: CASSLPTGGGETQYF; CDR3 DNA: TGTGCCAGCAGCTTACCGACAGGGGGCGGAGAGACCCAGTACTTC
clone size: -; D gene: TRBD1; J gene: TRBJ2-1; V gene: TRBV5-1; CDR3 protein: CASSSAGTGAYNEQFF; CDR3 DNA: TGCGCCAGCAGCTCGGCCGGGACAGGGGCGTACAATGAGCAGTTCTTC
clone size: -; D gene: TRBD1; J gene: TRBJ2-4; V gene: TRBV4-1; CDR3 protein: CASSQDSFVRTGVGNIQYF; CDR3 DNA: TGCGCCAGCAGCCAAGACTCTTTCGTTAGGACAGGGGTAGGGAACATTCAGTACTTC
clone size: -; D gene: TRBD1; J gene: TRBJ2-7; V gene: TRBV7-9; CDR3 protein: CASSLGQGIHEQYF; CDR3 DNA: TGTGCCAGCAGCTTGGGACAGGGGATCCACGAGCAGTACTTC
clone size: many; D gene: -; J gene: TRBJ1-1; V gene: TRBV5-1; CDR3 protein: CASSLGGGTEAFF; CDR3 DNA: TGCGCCAGCAGCTTGGGAGGGGGCACTGAAGCTTTCTTT
clone size: -; D gene: -; J gene: TRBJ2-1; V gene: TRBV12-3/TRBV12-4; CDR3 protein: CASSAPGTPDEQFF; CDR3 DNA: TGTGCCAGCAGTGCCCCCGGGACCCCGGATGAGCAGTTCTTC
clone size: few; D gene: -; J gene: TRBJ1-2; V gene: TRBV27; CDR3 protein: CASRPTGDAGYTF; CDR3 DNA: TGTGCCAGCAGACCAACAGGAGATGCTGGCTACACCTTC
clone size: few; D gene: TRBD1; J gene: TRBJ2-7; V gene: TRBV6-1; CDR3 protein: CASSEDPGGSYEQYF; CDR3 DNA: TGTGCCAGCAGTGAAGATCCAGGGGGCTCCTACGAGCAGTACTTC
clone size: few; D gene: TRBD1; J gene: TRBJ1-2; V gene: TRBV5-1; CDR3 protein: CASSPTPGTVNYGYTF; CDR3 DNA: TGCGCCAGCAGCCCGACCCCCGGGACAGTTAACTATGGCTACACCTTC
clone size: few; D gene: -; J gene: TRBJ1-2; V gene: TRBV13; CDR3 protein: CASSLPDSSNYGYTF; CDR3 DNA: TGTGCCAGCAGCTTACCGGACAGCTCTAACTATGGCTACACCTTC
clone size: few; D gene: -; J gene: TRBJ1-2; V gene: TRBV12-3/TRBV12-4; CDR3 protein: CASSFSLPVSGYTF; CDR3 DNA: TGTGCCAGCAGTTTCTCTTTACCGGTTTCTGGCTACACCTTC
clone size: few; D gene: TRBD2; J gene: TRBJ2-1; V gene: TRBV4-2; CDR3 protein: CASSHPPGLAGPTSLNEQFF; CDR3 DNA: TGTGCCAGCAGCCACCCCCCGGGACTAGCGGGACCTACGTCGTTGAATGAGCAGTTCTTC
clone size: few; D gene: -; J gene: TRBJ1-6; V gene: TRBV12-3/TRBV12-4; CDR3 protein: CASRGWVNSPLHF; CDR3 DNA: TGTGCCAGCAGGGGATGGGTTAATTCACCCCTCCACTTT
clone size: -; D gene: TRBD2; J gene: TRBJ2-5; V gene: TRBV12-3/TRBV12-4; CDR3 protein: CASSLGTRPWGGETQYF; CDR3 DNA: TGTGCCAGCAGTCTGGGGACTAGACCTTGGGGTGGAGAGACCCAGTACTTC
clone size: -; D gene: -; J gene: TRBJ1-3; V gene: TRBV20-1; CDR3 protein: CSARDPVVSGNTIYF; CDR3 DNA: TGCAGTGCTAGAGATCCCGTAGTCTCTGGAAACACCATATATTTT
clone size: -; D gene: TRBD1; J gene: TRBJ2-1; V gene: TRBV9; CDR3 protein: CASSGDRGTYNEQFF; CDR3 DNA: TGTGCCAGCAGCGGCGACAGGGGAACCTACAATGAGCAGTTCTTC
clone size: -; D gene: -; J gene: TRBJ2-1; V gene: TRBV15; CDR3 protein: CATSRDYSDPYNEQFF; CDR3 DNA: TGTGCCACCAGCAGAGATTATTCGGATCCTTACAATGAGCAGTTCTTC
clone size: -; D gene: -; J gene: TRBJ1-1; V gene: TRBV5-1; CDR3 protein: CASSWVGRENTEAFF; CDR3 DNA: TGCGCCAGCAGCTGGGTGGGACGGGAGAACACTGAAGCTTTCTTT
clone size: few; D gene: -; J gene: TRBJ2-5; V gene: TRBV7-9; CDR3 protein: CASSPPGYQETQYF; CDR3 DNA: TGTGCCAGCAGCCCTCCTGGATACCAAGAGACCCAGTACTTC
clone size: -; D gene: -; J gene: TRBJ1-1; V gene: TRBV6-6; CDR3 protein: CASSYKTLEAFF; CDR3 DNA: TGTGCCAGCAGTTATAAGACTCTTGAGGCTTTCTTT
clone size: -; D gene: -; J gene: TRBJ1-1; V gene: TRBV20-1; CDR3 protein: CSETGNTEAFF; CDR3 DNA: TGCAGCGAAACAGGGAACACTGAAGCTTTCTTT
clone size: -; D gene: -; J gene: TRBJ2-1; V gene: TRBV6-5; CDR3 protein: CASSFQILRPYNEQFF; CDR3 DNA: TGTGCCAGCAGTTTCCAGATCCTCCGCCCCTACAATGAGCAGTTCTTC
clone size: -; D gene: TRBD2; J gene: TRBJ2-1; V gene: TRBV5-1; CDR3 protein: CASSSLAGGGDNEQFF; CDR3 DNA: TGCGCCAGCAGCTCCTTAGCGGGAGGTGGCGACAATGAGCAGTTCTTC
clone size: -; D gene: -; J gene: TRBJ2-7; V gene: TRBV5-1; CDR3 protein: CASSLGGAFYEQYF; CDR3 DNA: TGCGCCAGCAGCTTGGGGGGGGCATTCTACGAGCAGTACTTC
clone size: -; D gene: -; J gene: TRBJ2-1; V gene: TRBV12-3/TRBV12-4; CDR3 protein: CASSLPTRREQFF; CDR3 DNA: TGTGCCAGCAGTTTACCGACCCGTCGCGAGCAGTTCTTC
clone size: few; D gene: -; J gene: TRBJ2-5; V gene: TRBV5-1; CDR3 protein: CASSRFLQETQYF; CDR3 DNA: TGCGCCAGCAGCAGATTCCTCCAAGAGACCCAGTACTTC
clone size: few; D gene: TRBD1; J gene: TRBJ2-1; V gene: TRBV9; CDR3 protein: CASRGTGDYNEQFF; CDR3 DNA: TGTGCCAGCAGGGGGACAGGGGATTACAATGAGCAGTTCTTC
clone size: few; D gene: TRBD2; J gene: TRBJ2-1; V gene: TRBV7-3; CDR3 protein: CASSPYFGLAGGNEQFF; CDR3 DNA: TGTGCCAGCAGCCCTTATTTCGGACTAGCGGGAGGGAATGAGCAGTTCTTC
clone size: -; D gene: -; J gene: TRBJ2-1; V gene: TRBV7-8; CDR3 protein: CASSLLVEVYNEQFF; CDR3 DNA: TGTGCCAGCAGCCTACTCGTCGAGGTTTACAATGAGCAGTTCTTC
clone size: -; D gene: TRBD2; J gene: TRBJ2-5; V gene: TRBV5-1; CDR3 protein: CASSSLVTSGRKGTQYF; CDR3 DNA: TGCGCCAGCAGTTCCCTTGTTACTAGCGGGAGAAAGGGGACCCAGTACTTC
clone size: -; D gene: TRBD1; J gene: TRBJ1-2; V gene: TRBV10-2; CDR3 protein: CASSESDQPKGTAFYGYTF; CDR3 DNA: TGCGCCAGCAGTGAGTCTGACCAGCCGAAGGGGACAGCGTTTTATGGCTACACCTTC
clone size: few; D gene: TRBD1; J gene: TRBJ2-1; V gene: TRBV4-1; CDR3 protein: CASSRGGQGKIHEQFF; CDR3 DNA: TGCGCCAGCAGCCGAGGGGGACAGGGGAAAATCCATGAGCAGTTCTTC
clone size: -; D gene: -; J gene: TRBJ1-1; V gene: TRBV12-3/TRBV12-4; CDR3 protein: CASSRGGARGTEAFF; CDR3 DNA: TGTGCCAGCAGTCGGGGGGGGGCGCGGGGCACTGAAGCTTTCTTT
clone size: few; D gene: TRBD1; J gene: TRBJ2-7; V gene: TRBV11-1; CDR3 protein: CASSLADRESSYEQYF; CDR3 DNA: TGTGCCAGCAGCTTAGCCGACAGGGAGAGCTCCTACGAGCAGTACTTC
clone size: -; D gene: -; J gene: TRBJ2-7; V gene: TRBV7-3; CDR3 protein: CASSYSTGTEDKQYF; CDR3 DNA: TGTGCCAGCAGTTACAGTACCGGGACGGAGGACAAGCAGTACTTC
clone size: many; D gene: TRBD2; J gene: TRBJ2-1; V gene: TRBV6-4; CDR3 protein: CASSDEVAGMDEQFF; CDR3 DNA: TGTGCCAGCAGTGACGAGGTAGCGGGGATGGACGAGCAGTTCTTC
clone size: -; D gene: TRBD2; J gene: TRBJ2-1; V gene: TRBV3-1; CDR3 protein: CASSQDIAGIGEQFF; CDR3 DNA: TGTGCCAGCAGCCAAGATATAGCGGGAATAGGCGAGCAGTTCTTC
clone size: many; D gene: -; J gene: TRBJ1-5; V gene: TRBV12-3/TRBV12-4; CDR3 protein: CASSPQGNQPQHF; CDR3 DNA: TGTGCCAGCAGTCCCCAGGGGAATCAGCCCCAGCATTTT
clone size: -; D gene: TRBD1; J gene: TRBJ1-2; V gene: TRBV7-9; CDR3 protein: CASSQPDRAYGYTF; CDR3 DNA: TGTGCCAGCAGCCAACCTGACAGGGCCTATGGCTACACCTTC
clone size: few; D gene: -; J gene: TRBJ2-7; V gene: TRBV20-1; CDR3 protein: CSARDVGREQYF; CDR3 DNA: TGCAGTGCTAGAGATGTCGGACGGGAGCAGTACTTC
clone size: -; D gene: -; J gene: TRBJ2-7; V gene: TRBV5-1; CDR3 protein: CASSLSREGFAQYF; CDR3 DNA: TGCGCCAGCAGCTTGAGCCGGGAAGGGTTCGCGCAGTACTTC
clone size: -; D gene: -; J gene: TRBJ2-3; V gene: TRBV20-1; CDR3 protein: CSKGGVSDTQYF; CDR3 DNA: TGCAGTAAGGGGGGAGTCTCAGATACGCAGTATTTT
clone size: few; D gene: -; J gene: TRBJ1-5; V gene: TRBV12-3/TRBV12-4; CDR3 protein: CASSSAGYDQPQHF; CDR3 DNA: TGTGCCAGCAGTTCCGCAGGGTACGATCAGCCCCAGCATTTT
clone size: -; D gene: -; J gene: TRBJ2-1; V gene: TRBV20-1; CDR3 protein: CSALVGLSYNEQFF; CDR3 DNA: TGCAGTGCTCTTGTGGGTCTCTCCTACAATGAGCAGTTCTTC
clone size: -; D gene: -; J gene: TRBJ2-1; V gene: TRBV7-9; CDR3 protein: CASSLGKSSYNEQFF; CDR3 DNA: TGTGCCAGCAGCTTGGGCAAGAGCTCCTACAATGAGCAGTTCTTC
clone size: few; D gene: -; J gene: TRBJ2-5; V gene: TRBV27; CDR3 protein: CASSDGGVVPPQETQYF; CDR3 DNA: TGTGCCAGCAGCGACGGCGGAGTAGTCCCCCCCCAAGAGACCCAGTACTTC